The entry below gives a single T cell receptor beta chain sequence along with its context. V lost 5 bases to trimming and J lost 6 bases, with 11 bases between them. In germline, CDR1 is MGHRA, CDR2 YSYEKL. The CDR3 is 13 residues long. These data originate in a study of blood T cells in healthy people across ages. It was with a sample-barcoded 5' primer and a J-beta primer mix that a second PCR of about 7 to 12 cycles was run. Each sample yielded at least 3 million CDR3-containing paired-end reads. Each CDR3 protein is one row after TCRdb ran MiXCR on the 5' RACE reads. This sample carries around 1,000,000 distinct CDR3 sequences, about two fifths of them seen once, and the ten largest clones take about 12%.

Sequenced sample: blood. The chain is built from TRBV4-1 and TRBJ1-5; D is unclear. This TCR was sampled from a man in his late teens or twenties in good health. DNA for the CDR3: TGCGCCAGCAGCGGTAGCGGGAGTCAGCCCCAGCATTTT. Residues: CASSGSGSQPQHF.